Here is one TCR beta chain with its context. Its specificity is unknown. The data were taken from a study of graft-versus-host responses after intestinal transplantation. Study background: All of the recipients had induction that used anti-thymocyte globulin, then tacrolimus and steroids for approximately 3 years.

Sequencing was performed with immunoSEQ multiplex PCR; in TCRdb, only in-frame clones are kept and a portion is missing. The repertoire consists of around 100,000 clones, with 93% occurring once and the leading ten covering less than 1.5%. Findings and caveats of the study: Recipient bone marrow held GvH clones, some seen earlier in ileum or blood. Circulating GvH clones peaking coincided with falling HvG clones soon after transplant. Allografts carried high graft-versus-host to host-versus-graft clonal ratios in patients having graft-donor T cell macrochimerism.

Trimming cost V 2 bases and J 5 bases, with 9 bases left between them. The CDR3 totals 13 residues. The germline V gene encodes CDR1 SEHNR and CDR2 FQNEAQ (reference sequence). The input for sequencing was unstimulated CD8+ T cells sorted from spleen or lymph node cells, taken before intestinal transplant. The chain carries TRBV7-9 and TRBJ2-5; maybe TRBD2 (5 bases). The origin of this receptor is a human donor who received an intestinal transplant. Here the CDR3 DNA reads TGTGCCAGCAGCTTAATTAGCGAGGAGACCCAGTACTTC. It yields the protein CASSLISEETQYF.